One sample yielded the 16 T cell receptor beta chains listed below, sequenced in a study of human CD8 memory T cell subsets. UMI-labeled 5' RACE was the method by which TCR beta libraries were made. Using the 5' RACE reads, TCRdb records one entry per CDR3 protein without DNA. This repertoire comprises several thousand distinct CDR3 sequences; its ten largest clones make up roughly 25%. Sequenced material: CD8+ T cells from PBMCs. These receptors came from a human donor in good health.

The V and J genes are TRBV6-1 and TRBJ2-2; TCRdb's D gene call, TRBD1, goes unchecked for lack of DNA. Germline CDR1 MNHNS, CDR2 SASEGT. This CDR3 comprises 14 residues. CDR3 in amino acids: CASSGDRALGELFF.

The chain is built from TRBV7-8 and TRBJ2-7; TCRdb reports TRBD1, a call that lacks DNA to check it against. CDR1 is SGHVS and CDR2 is FQNEAQ in the germline V gene. The CDR3 spans 15 residues. CDR3: CASSLYSGLSYEQYF.

V gene TRBV28 combines with J gene TRBJ2-5; the D call from TCRdb, TRBD2, cannot be confirmed without DNA. The CDR3 has 15 residues. The germline gives CDR1 MDHEN, CDR2 SYDVKM. The CDR3 is CASSFSAGSRETQYF.

The CDR3 protein is CASSLGTGGLAKNIQYF. V gene TRBV7-9 combines with J gene TRBJ2-4; TCRdb lists TRBD1, though no DNA is available to test this call. Germline V gene sequence: CDR1 SEHNR, CDR2 FQNEAQ (reference sequence). The CDR3 is 17 amino acids. Supplemented by reference TRBV7-9 and TRBJ2-4, the full variable domain reads DTGVSQNPRHKITKRGQNVTFRCDPISEHNRLYWYRQTLGQGPEFLTYFQNEAQLEKSRLLSDRFSAERPKGSFSTLEIQRTEQGDSAMYLCASSLGTGGLAKNIQYFGAGTRLSVL.

By frequency, this clonotype is medium-sized (0.01 to 0.1%). The V gene is TRBV20-1, the J gene TRBJ2-2; TCRdb calls TRBD2, which cannot be checked without DNA. The CDR3 spans 13 residues. Germline-derived CDR1 and CDR2 are DFQATT and SNEGSKA (reference sequence). CDR3 region: CSARGGGPGELFF.

J is TRBJ2-1 and V is TRBV7-9; TCRdb returns TRBD2, unconfirmable since there is no DNA. Germline V CDR1 and CDR2: SEHNR, FQNEAQ (reference sequence). This CDR3 spans 15 amino acids. CDR3 sequence reads: CASSPPGGSYNEQFF.

The chain links TRBV11-3 to TRBJ1-1. The CDR3 spans 13 residues. Germline lookup yields CDR1 SGHNT and CDR2 YENEEA. The CDR3 reads CASSLRGTTEAFF.

This rearrangement joins TRBV25-1 to TRBJ2-2. The germline CDR1 and CDR2 sequences are MGHDK and SYGVNS. CDR3 length: 13 residues. This CDR3 is CASSEPVAGELFF.

The gene calls are TRBV7-9 and TRBJ2-7; without DNA, the TCRdb call of TRBD1 cannot be checked. The CDR3 has 13 residues. Germline-derived CDR1 and CDR2 are SEHNR and FQNEAQ (reference sequence). The CDR3 protein is CASSLGGRDEQYF.

The rearrangement links TRBV30 to TRBJ1-3. Germline V gene sequence: CDR1 GTSNPN, CDR2 SVGIG (reference sequence). CDR3 size: 12 residues. CDR3 region: CAWKQKGNTIYF.

V gene TRBV10-3 combines with J gene TRBJ2-7; TCRdb calls TRBD2, which cannot be checked without DNA. The CDR3 runs 13 residues. Per the germline V gene, CDR1 is ENHRY and CDR2 is SYGVKD. The CDR3 protein is CAIGLAGGGEQYF.

This sequence joins TRBV12-3 or TRBV12-4 and TRBJ2-7. The length of the CDR3 is 12 residues. The CDR3 sequence is CASSALIYEQYF.

This clonotype is deemed medium-sized by its frequency. The chain's CDR3 is CSVEESLGAGEQYF. The chain joins TRBV29-1 to TRBJ2-7; absent DNA, TCRdb's TRBD1 call cannot be checked. The CDR3 is made up of 14 amino acids. Germline V CDR1 and CDR2: SQVTM, ANQGSEA.

The chain is built from TRBV19 and TRBJ2-2; there is no DNA to check the TCRdb D call of TRBD2. Germline V gene lookup returns CDR1 LNHDA and CDR2 SQIVND (reference sequence). The CDR3 consists of 15 residues. CDR3: CASSAAGGPAGELFF.

This clonotype counts as medium-sized by frequency. V usage is TRBV28 and J usage is TRBJ2-1; TCRdb names TRBD1, which stays unverified in the absence of DNA. The CDR3 has 13 residues. Germline CDR1 and CDR2: MDHEN and SYDVKM. CDR3 loop: CASSLFQGYEQFF.

The chain joins TRBV11-2 to TRBJ2-7; the TRBD2 assignment by TCRdb is unverifiable without DNA. Germline-derived CDR1 and CDR2 are SGHAT and FQNNGV. The CDR3 length is 14 residues. The chain's CDR3 is CASSLTSGVYEQYF. Complete variable domain (other parts from reference TRBV11-2 and TRBJ2-7): EAGVAQSPRYKIIEKRQSVAFWCNPISGHATLYWYQQILGQGPKLLIQFQNNGVVDDSQLPKDRFSAERLKGVDSTLKIQPAKLEDSAVYLCASSLTSGVYEQYFGPGTRLTVT.